This TCR beta chain was sequenced for a study of cytomegalovirus exposure and HLA in healthy donors. V lost 7 bases and J lost 2, with 19 bases in between. The V gene's germline CDR1 is MNHGY and CDR2 SAAAGT. The CDR3 has 16 amino acids. Study findings and constraints: Published work reported that the classifier diagnosed cytomegalovirus status with high specificity and sensitivity. Later work found that TCR association rates differed between HLA loci; DRB1 had the most and HLA-C the fewest.

The PCR used 60 Vbeta and 13 Jbeta primers. Profiling relied on immunoSEQ multiplex PCR, and the TCRdb table lists in-frame clones only, not all of them. This listing includes about 130,000 clones. With regard to this clone: Its target is not known.

The source of this sequence is a man aged 40-49 years in good health and CMV-seronegative. The chain couples TRBV6-8 to TRBJ2-3; TRBD2 might be the D (6 bases). The material sequenced was PBMCs. DNA for the CDR3: TGTGCCAGCACCGCAGCACTACGGGAGACCACAGATACGCAGTATTTT. It yields the protein CASTAALRETTDTQYF.